This entry features one T cell receptor beta chain sequence. V shed 6 bases and J shed 0 bases, with 9 bases lying between them. The CDR3 is 13 amino acids. From germline, CDR1 is MDHEN and CDR2 SYDVKM. The method was immunoSEQ multiplex PCR; TCRdb's version includes in-frame clones alone and lacks a portion of them. The repertoire includes some 370,000 clones, around 90% of them detected once, and more than 0.95% sits in the top ten. These data belong to a study of blood T cell repertoires in COVID-19. The receptor's source is a man between 40 and 49 years old with acute or convalescent COVID-19. V and J are TRBV28 and TRBJ2-7; possible D gene TRBD1, 5 bases. Sequenced: peripheral blood. DNA of the CDR3: TGTGCCAGCAGACTTCAGGGCTCCTACGAGCAGTACTTC. It encodes CASRLQGSYEQYF.